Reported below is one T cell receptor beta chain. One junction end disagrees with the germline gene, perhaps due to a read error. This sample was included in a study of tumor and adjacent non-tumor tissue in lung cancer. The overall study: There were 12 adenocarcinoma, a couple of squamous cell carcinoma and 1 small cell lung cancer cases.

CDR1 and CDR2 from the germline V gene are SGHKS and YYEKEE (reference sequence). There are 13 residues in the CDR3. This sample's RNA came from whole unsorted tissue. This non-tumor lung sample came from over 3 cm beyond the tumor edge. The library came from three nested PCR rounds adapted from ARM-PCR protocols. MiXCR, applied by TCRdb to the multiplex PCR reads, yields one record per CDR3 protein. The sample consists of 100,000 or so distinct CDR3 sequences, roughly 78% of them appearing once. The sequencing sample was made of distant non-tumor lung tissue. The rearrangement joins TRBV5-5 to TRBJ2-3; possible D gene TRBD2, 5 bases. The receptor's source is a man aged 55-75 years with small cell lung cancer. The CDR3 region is CVSIGEIADTQYF. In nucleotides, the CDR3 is TGTGTCAGTATCGGGGAAATCGCAGATACGCAGTACTTT.